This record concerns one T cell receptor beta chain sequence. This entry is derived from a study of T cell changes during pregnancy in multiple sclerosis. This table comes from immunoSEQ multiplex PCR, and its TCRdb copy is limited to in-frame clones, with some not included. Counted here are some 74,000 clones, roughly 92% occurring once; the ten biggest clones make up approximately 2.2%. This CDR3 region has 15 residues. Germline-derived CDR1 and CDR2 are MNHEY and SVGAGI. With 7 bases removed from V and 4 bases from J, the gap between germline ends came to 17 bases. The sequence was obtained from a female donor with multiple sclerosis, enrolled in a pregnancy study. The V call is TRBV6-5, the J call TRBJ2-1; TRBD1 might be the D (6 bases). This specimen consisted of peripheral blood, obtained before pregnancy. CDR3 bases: TGTGCCAGCAAGGGGCTTTTAGGGGGTTACAATGAGCAGTTCTTC. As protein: CASKGLLGGYNEQFF.